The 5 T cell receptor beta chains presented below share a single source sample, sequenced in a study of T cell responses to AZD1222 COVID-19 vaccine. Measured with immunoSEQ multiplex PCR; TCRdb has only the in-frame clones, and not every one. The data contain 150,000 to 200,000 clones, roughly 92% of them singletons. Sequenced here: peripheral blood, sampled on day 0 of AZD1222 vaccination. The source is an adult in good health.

As DNA, the CDR3 is TGTGCCACCAGGCAACAGGGGGTTCACGATGAGCAGTTCTTC. Translation gives CATRQQGVHDEQFF. The rearrangement uses TRBV15 and TRBJ2-1, with 8 bases fitting TRBD1. This CDR3 spans 14 amino acids. Germline V gives CDR1 LNHNV, CDR2 YYDKDF (reference sequence). J was trimmed by 8 bases and V by 6 bases; bases with no gene match: 9. The complete variable domain, with remaining parts taken from reference TRBV15 and TRBJ2-1, reads DAMVIQNPRYQVTQFGKPVTLSCSQTLNHNVMYWYQQKSSQAPKLLFHYYDKDFNNEADTPDNFQSRRPNTSFCFLDIRSPGLGDTAMYLCATRQQGVHDEQFFGPGTRLTVL.

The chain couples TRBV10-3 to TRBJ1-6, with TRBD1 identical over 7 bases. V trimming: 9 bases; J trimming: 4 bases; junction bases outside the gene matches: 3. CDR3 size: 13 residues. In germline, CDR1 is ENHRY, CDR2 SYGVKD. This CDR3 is CAMRGQYNSPLHF. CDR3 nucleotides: TGTGCCATGAGGGGACAGTATAATTCACCCCTCCACTTT.

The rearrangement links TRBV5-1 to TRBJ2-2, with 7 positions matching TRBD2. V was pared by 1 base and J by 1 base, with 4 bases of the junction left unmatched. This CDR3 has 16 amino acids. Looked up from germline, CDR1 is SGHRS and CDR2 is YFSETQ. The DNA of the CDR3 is TGCGCCAGCAGCTTGCAGCGGGGCGGGAACACCGGGGAGCTGTTTTTT. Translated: CASSLQRGGNTGELFF. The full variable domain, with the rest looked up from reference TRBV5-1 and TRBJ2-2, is KAGVTQTPRYLIKTRGQQVTLSCSPISGHRSVSWYQQTPGQGLQFLFEYFSETQRNKGNFPGRFSGRQFSNSRSEMNVSTLELGDSALYLCASSLQRGGNTGELFFGEGSRLTVL.

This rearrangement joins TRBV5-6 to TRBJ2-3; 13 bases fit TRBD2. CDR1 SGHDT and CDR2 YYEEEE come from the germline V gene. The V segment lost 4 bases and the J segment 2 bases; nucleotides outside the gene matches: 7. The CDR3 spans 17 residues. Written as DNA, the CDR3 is TGTGCCAGCAGCGGGGGACTAGCGGGGCCATACACAGATACGCAGTATTTT. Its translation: CASSGGLAGPYTDTQYF.

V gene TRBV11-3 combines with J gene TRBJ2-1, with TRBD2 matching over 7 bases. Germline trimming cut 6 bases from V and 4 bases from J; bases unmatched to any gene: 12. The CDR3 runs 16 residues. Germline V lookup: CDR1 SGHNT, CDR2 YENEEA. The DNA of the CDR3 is TGTGCCAGCAGGGCGGCGGGAGCCCGGAGATACAATGAGCAGTTCTTC. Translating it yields CASRAAGARRYNEQFF.